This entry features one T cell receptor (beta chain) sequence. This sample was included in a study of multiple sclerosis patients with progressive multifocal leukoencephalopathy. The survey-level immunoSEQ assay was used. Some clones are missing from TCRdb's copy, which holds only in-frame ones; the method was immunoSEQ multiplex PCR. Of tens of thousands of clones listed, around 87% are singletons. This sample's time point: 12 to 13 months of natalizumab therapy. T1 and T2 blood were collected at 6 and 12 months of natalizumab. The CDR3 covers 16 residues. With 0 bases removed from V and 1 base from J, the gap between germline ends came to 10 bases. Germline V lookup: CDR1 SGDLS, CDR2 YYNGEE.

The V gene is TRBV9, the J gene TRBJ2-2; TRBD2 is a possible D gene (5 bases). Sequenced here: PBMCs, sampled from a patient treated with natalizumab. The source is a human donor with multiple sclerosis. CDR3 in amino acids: CASSVVDYGNTGELFF. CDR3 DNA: TGTGCCAGCAGCGTAGTCGACTACGGGAACACCGGGGAGCTGTTTTTT.